What follows describes a single T cell receptor beta chain. No cognate antigen has been identified for it. No much larger clone is present one base from it, and per-base qualities are unavailable. The CDR3 regions of human TCRbeta chains were analyzed by immunosequencing. The source study handled its data this way. TCRs in the repertoires were matched against a reference library of SARS-CoV-2-specific TCRs that had been generated with the MIRA antigen-specificity platform. Breadth was defined as the fraction of unique TCRs that were SARS-CoV-2-associated. Depth was defined as the fraction of total T cells that were SARS-CoV-2-associated. Using the MIRA data, each spike-specific TCR was assigned both to the spike region to which the TCR was reactive and to a CD4 or CD8 class. Log10-transformed breadth and depth values were compared by one-way ANOVA with Sidak's multiple comparisons tests. Here the immuneACCESS table is served through TCRdb, limited to in-frame sequences with V and J called. Missing clones are a known gap in these copies; in checked studies unresolved V genes cover under half, and the rest lacks a known reason. V and J calls and clone size come straight from that table; D and trimming were deduced from the DNA. The sample has about 110,000 clones on record, about nine tenths of them singletons. About 3% of the sample lies in the top ten.

These data are taken from a study of T cell responses to AZD1222 COVID-19 vaccine (dated by TCRdb to about 2021). Broadly, across the study: A total of approximately 240 trial participants underwent TCR sequencing, of whom about 210 had received two doses of AZD1222 and some 25 had received two doses of the MenACWY control vaccine. Trial participants were enrolled by age into 18-55, 56-69 and 70-plus year subgroups, with about 150, 28 and 57 TCR-sequenced participants respectively. Study-wide findings and limitations: Spike-specific TCR breadth and depth rose significantly after two AZD1222 doses compared with day 0 and with MenACWY recipients. No day 14 peak-response samples were available, so repertoires were characterized only after the peak T cell response. The whole spike protein was spanned by vaccine-associated CD4 TCRs, and dominant responses were seen in regions 160-218 and 743-854. The 56-69-year group was small, and its depth increase did not reach significance, likely because of low power. Conclusions about previously exposed vaccinees are limited, since just a handful of AZD1222 recipients were seropositive for SARS-CoV-2 at baseline. Epitopes outside the regions mutated in the B.1.351 and B.1.1.7 variants were reportedly recognized by nearly half of the unique spike-specific TCRs. Most participants were white British and females outnumbered males, and the authors suggested that clonal diversity may have been underestimated.

This sample's time point label indicates: baseline before first vaccination. The label giving this sample's treatment or condition can be read as: meningococcal conjugate vaccine given as trial control. Samples from vaccinated people were obtained from the UK trials COV001 and COV002, which included a single-blind randomized controlled phase 2/3 trial of AZD1222 (ChAdOx1 nCoV-19) in healthy adults. For TCRbeta chain sequencing, PBMC samples were collected from trial participants at day 0 and at day 28 after the second dose. Between the V and J ends, shortened by 3 bases and 3 bases respectively, the junction contains 11 bases. The CDR3 sequence holds 15 residues, the cysteine and phenylalanine included. Only the CDR3 DNA stays, 45 bases, in frame from base 1. According to the germline V gene, CDR1 reads KGHSH and CDR2 reads LQKENI.

This TCR came from an adult in good health. This chain joins TRBV18 to TRBJ1-4, with no confidently assigned D gene. This material consisted of peripheral blood, taken on day 0 of MenACWY control vaccination. The CDR3 corresponds to CASSPLSGANEKLFF. The bases read TGTGCCAGCTCACCTTTATCCGGGGCTAATGAAAAACTGTTTTTT.